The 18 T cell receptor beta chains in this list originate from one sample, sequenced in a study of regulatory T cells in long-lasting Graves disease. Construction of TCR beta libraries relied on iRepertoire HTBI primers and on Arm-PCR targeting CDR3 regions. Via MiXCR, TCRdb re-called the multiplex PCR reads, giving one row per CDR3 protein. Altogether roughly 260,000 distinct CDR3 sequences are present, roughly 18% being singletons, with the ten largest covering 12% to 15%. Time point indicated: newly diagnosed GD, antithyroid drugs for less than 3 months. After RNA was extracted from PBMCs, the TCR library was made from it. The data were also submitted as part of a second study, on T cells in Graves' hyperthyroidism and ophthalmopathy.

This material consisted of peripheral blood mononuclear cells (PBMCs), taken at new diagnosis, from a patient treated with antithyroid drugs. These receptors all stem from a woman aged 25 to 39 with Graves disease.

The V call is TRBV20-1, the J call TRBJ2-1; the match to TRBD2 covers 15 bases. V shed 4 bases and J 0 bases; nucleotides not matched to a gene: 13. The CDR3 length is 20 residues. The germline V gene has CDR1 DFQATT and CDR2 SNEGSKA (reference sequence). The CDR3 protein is CSANPWTSGGAPSSYNEQFF. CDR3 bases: TGCAGTGCTAATCCCTGGACTAGCGGGGGGGCCCCGAGCTCCTACAATGAGCAGTTCTTC.

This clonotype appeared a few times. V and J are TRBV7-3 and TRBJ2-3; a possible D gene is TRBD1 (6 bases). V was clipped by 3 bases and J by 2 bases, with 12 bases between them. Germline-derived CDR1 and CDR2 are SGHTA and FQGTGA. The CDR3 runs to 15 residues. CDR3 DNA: TGTGCCAGCAGCTTGGGTGGGACATACACAGATACGCAGTATTTT. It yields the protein CASSLGGTYTDTQYF.

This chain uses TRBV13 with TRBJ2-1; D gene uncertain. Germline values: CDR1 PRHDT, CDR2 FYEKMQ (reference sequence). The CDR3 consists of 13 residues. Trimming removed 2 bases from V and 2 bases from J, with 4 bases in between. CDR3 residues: CASSLYAYNEQFF. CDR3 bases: TGTGCCAGCAGCTTATACGCCTACAATGAGCAGTTCTTC.

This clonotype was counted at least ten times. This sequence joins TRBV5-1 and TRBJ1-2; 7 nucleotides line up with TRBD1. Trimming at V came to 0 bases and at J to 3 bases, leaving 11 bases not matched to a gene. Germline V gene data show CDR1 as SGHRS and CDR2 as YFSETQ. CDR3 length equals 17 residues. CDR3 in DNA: TGCGCCAGCAGCTTGGTCGGAGGGGGCGAGGGGTACTATGGCTACACCTTC. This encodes CASSLVGGGEGYYGYTF.

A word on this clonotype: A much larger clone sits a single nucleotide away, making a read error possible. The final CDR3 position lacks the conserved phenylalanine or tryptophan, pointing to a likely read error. In DNA, the CDR3 is TGTGCCAGCAGCTTAGCTCGGGAGTTAGGTGAGCAGTTCGTC. This translates into CASSLARELGEQFV. This chain connects TRBV11-2 to TRBJ2-1, with D perhaps matching TRBD2 (6 bases). The CDR3 loop spans 14 amino acids. V lost 1 base to trimming and J lost 9 bases, with 13 bases between them. Germline CDR1 SGHAT, CDR2 FQNNGV.

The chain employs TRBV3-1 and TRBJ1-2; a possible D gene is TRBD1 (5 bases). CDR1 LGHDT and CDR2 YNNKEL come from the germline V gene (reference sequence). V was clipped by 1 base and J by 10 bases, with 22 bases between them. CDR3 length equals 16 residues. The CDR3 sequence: CASSQATVGGRENYTF. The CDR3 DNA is TGTGCCAGCAGCCAAGCTACAGTCGGGGGACGTGAAAACTACACCTTC.

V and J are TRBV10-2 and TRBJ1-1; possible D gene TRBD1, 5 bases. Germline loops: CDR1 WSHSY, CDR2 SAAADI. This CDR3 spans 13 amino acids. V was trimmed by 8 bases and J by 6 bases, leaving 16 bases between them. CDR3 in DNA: TGCGCCAGCGGGGACTTTCTATTCTCTGAAGCTTTCTTT. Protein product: CASGDFLFSEAFF.

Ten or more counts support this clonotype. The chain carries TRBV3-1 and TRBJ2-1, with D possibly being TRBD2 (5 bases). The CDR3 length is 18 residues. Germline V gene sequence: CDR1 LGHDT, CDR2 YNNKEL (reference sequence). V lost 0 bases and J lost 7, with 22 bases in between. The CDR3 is CASSQDLKVEAMPNEQFF. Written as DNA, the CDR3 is TGTGCCAGCAGCCAAGATCTTAAAGTGGAGGCAATGCCTAATGAGCAGTTCTTC.

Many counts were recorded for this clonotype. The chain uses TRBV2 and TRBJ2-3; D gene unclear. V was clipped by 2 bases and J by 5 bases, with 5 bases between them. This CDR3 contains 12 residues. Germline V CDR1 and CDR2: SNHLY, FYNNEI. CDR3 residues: CASSEQEDTQYF. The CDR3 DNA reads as TGTGCCAGCAGTGAACAAGAAGATACGCAGTATTTT.

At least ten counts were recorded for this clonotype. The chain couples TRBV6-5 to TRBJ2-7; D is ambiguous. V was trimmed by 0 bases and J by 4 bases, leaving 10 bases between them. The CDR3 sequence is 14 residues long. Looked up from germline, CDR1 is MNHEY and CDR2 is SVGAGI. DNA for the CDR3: TGTGCCAGCAGTTACTCCCAGACACTTTACGAGCAGTACTTC. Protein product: CASSYSQTLYEQYF.

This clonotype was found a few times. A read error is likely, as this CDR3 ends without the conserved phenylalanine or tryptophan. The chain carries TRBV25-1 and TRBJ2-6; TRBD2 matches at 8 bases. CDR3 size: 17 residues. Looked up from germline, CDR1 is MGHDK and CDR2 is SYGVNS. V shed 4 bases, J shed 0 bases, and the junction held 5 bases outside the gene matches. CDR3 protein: CASSASGRGSGANVLTS. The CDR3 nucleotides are TGTGCCAGCAGTGCCTCCGGGAGGGGCTCTGGGGCCAACGTCCTGACTTCC.

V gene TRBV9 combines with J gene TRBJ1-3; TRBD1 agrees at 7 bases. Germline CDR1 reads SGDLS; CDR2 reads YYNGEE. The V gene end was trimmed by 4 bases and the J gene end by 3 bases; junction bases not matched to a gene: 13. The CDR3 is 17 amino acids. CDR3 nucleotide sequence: TGTGCCAGCAGCCCGAAGCCGACAGGGAATTTTGGAAACACCATATATTTT. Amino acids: CASSPKPTGNFGNTIYF.

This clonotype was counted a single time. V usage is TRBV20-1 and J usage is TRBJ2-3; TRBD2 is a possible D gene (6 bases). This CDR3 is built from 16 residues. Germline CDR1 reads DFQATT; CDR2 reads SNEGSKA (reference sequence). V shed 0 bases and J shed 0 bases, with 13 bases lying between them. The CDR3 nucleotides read TGCAGTGCTAGAGACCTCAGAGCGGGTAGCACAGATACGCAGTATTTT. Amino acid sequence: CSARDLRAGSTDTQYF.

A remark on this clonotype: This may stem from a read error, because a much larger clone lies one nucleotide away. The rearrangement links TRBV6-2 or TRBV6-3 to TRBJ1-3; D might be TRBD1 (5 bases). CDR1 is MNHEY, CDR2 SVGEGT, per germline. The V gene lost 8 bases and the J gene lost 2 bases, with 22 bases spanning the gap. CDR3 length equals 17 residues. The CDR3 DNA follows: TGTGCCAGCGGTCCCCGCGTCGGGCAGGGCCCTGGAAACACCATATATTTT. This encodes CASGPRVGQGPGNTIYF.

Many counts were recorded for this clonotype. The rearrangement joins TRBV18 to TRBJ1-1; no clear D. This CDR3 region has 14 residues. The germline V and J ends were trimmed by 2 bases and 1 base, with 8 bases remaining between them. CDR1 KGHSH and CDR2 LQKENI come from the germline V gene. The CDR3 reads CASSPVHENTEAFF. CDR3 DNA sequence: TGTGCCAGCTCACCAGTACACGAGAACACTGAAGCTTTCTTT. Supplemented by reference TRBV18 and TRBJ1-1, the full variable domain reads NAGVMQNPRHLVRRRGQEARLRCSPMKGHSHVYWYRQLPEEGLKFMVYLQKENIIDESGMPKERFSAEFPKEGPSILRIQQVVRGDSAAYFCASSPVHENTEAFFGQGTRLTVV.

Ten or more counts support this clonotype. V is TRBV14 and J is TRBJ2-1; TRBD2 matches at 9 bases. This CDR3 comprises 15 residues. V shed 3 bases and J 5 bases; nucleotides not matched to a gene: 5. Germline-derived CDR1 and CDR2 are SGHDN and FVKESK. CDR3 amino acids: CASSHLGTSHNEQFF. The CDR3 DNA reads TGTGCCAGCAGCCACCTCGGGACTAGCCACAATGAGCAGTTCTTC. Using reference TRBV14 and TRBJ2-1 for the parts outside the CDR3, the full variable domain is EAGVTQFPSHSVIEKGQTVTLRCDPISGHDNLYWYRRVMGKEIKFLLHFVKESKQDESGMPNNRFLAERTGGTYSTLKVQPAELEDSGVYFCASSHLGTSHNEQFFGPGTRLTVL.

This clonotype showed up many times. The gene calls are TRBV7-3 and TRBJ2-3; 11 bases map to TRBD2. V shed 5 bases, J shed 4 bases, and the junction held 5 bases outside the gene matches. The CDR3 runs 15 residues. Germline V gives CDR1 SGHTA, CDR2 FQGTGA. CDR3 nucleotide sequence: TGTGCCAGCAGCCTCACTAGCGGGGGAGCAGATACGCAGTATTTT. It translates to CASSLTSGGADTQYF.

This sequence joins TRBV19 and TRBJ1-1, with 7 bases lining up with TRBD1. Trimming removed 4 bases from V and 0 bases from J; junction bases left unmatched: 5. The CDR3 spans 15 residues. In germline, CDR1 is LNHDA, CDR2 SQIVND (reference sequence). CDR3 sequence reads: CASSKPTGMNTEAFF. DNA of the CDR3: TGTGCCAGTAGTAAGCCGACAGGGATGAACACTGAAGCTTTCTTT.